The clone carrying this T cell receptor (beta chain) was found many times. Its antigen is currently unknown. The entry originates in a study of regulatory T cells in long-lasting Graves disease. Study-level findings and limits: Researchers examined only peripheral blood and not thyroid tissue. Persistent Graves' patients showed a TCR diversity that was lower than that of newly diagnosed ones.

CDR3-region Arm-PCR and iRepertoire HTBI primers produced the TCR beta libraries. MiXCR, run by TCRdb on the multiplex PCR reads, gives a single entry per CDR3 protein. The data hold more than 400,000 distinct CDR3 sequences, with around 15% observed a single time. The CDR3 has 12 amino acids. V lost 6 bases, J lost 6 bases, and 4 bases stayed unmatched. Germline V lookup: CDR1 MNHNS, CDR2 SASEGT. Time point in this sample: newly diagnosed GD, antithyroid drugs for less than 3 months. Extracted RNA from PBMCs served as the source of the TCR library. A blood draw put about 8.2 milliliters of peripheral blood into EDTA tubes. The same sample was also studied in work on T cells in Graves' hyperthyroidism and ophthalmopathy. Turning to that study: The HTBI primer set drove a first-round RT-PCR of the TCR CDR3.

This sequence joins TRBV6-1 and TRBJ2-5; TRBD2 matches 7 bases. The material sequenced was peripheral blood mononuclear cells (PBMCs), taken at new diagnosis, from a patient treated with antithyroid drugs. This clonotype was sampled from a woman in her thirties with Graves disease. CDR3 sequence reads: CASSGLVQTQYF. CDR3 DNA: TGTGCCAGCAGCGGACTAGTGCAGACCCAGTACTTC.